This T cell receptor beta chain was recovered during a study of T-cell memory formation after mild COVID-19. Looking at the study overall: TCR clusters were mostly donor specific.

Trimming stripped 2 bases from V and 0 bases from J, with 5 bases between. This CDR3 comprises 14 residues. Germline lookup yields CDR1 LNHDA and CDR2 SQIVND (reference sequence). TCRalpha and TCRbeta libraries used 5'RACE with constant-segment primers and UMIs. TCRdb reprocessed the 5' RACE reads via MiXCR and lists one record per CDR3 protein. The sample comprises under 650,000 distinct CDR3 sequences, approximately 18% of which are singletons, and approximately 12% rests with the top ten. This chain links TRBV19 with TRBJ1-5; unclear D gene. The origin of this receptor is an adult woman who had mild COVID-19 (a few samples of this study predate the infection). Cell type and time point are not known. The source material was PBMCs or a T cell subset sorted from them (not recorded which). The CDR3 nucleotides read TGTGCCAGTAGTATATTAAATAGCAATCAGCCCCAGCATTTT. It codes for CASSILNSNQPQHF.